These T cell receptor beta chains were read from a single sample in a study of early T cells in non-severe SARS-CoV-2 infection. TCRdb passed the 5' RACE reads through MiXCR, listing each CDR3 protein once. Counted here are approximately 35,000 distinct CDR3 sequences, 5.5% to 7% occurring once; the ten biggest clones make up under 5%. Material for sequencing was whole blood. These receptors were obtained from an adult who was a healthcare worker with PCR-confirmed SARS-CoV-2 infection or an uninfected control (not recorded which). The CDR3 runs from the conserved cysteine through the conserved F or W. Each record gives: clone size, D gene, J gene, V gene, CDR3 DNA, CDR3 protein. D genes are given only for firm matches. Rows give clone size only sometimes, using once, few, many, or a class for an expanded clone.

many,NA,TRBJ1-6,TRBV6-4,TGTGCCAGCAGTGACTCGACAAATTCACCCCTCCACTTT,CASSDSTNSPLHF
many,NA,TRBJ1-1,TRBV5-1,TGCGCCAGCACCTCTTTACAGGGCTCCTCCACTGAAGCTTTCTTT,CASTSLQGSSTEAFF
NA,NA,TRBJ1-1,TRBV6-6,TGTGCCAGCAGATCCCTGGGGGTTCAAGCTTTCTTT,CASRSLGVQAFF
many,NA,TRBJ2-2,TRBV6-4,TGTGCCAGCAGTGAATCGGTTGGAGCGAACACCGGGGAGCTGTTTTTT,CASSESVGANTGELFF
few,NA,TRBJ2-6,TRBV11-1,TGTGCCAGCAGCTTAGTAGGGAGCCTGGGGGCCAACGTCCTGACTTTC,CASSLVGSLGANVLTF
few,NA,TRBJ2-1,TRBV5-1,TGCGCCAGCAGCTTGATCGGGACGGAATTGTACAATGAGCAGTTCTTC,CASSLIGTELYNEQFF
many,NA,TRBJ2-2,TRBV6-6,TGTGCCAGCAGTACAAAAAACACCGGGGAGCTGTTTTTT,CASSTKNTGELFF
many,NA,TRBJ1-5,TRBV7-9,TGTGCCAGCAGCGACCTGATGGACAGCTACAATCAGCCCCAGCATTTT,CASSDLMDSYNQPQHF
NA,TRBD1,TRBJ2-7,TRBV10-3,TGTGCCATCAGTGGAGCTAGACAGGGGGCCTACGAGCAGTACTTC,CAISGARQGAYEQYF
many,NA,TRBJ1-6,TRBV12-3/TRBV12-4,TGTGCCAGCAGTTGGGGACAACTCAATTCACCCCTCCACTTT,CASSWGQLNSPLHF
many,NA,TRBJ2-6,TRBV12-3/TRBV12-4,TGTGCCAGCAGTTTAGCGCTGGGGGGAGTGGGTTCTGGGGCCAACGTCCTGACTTTC,CASSLALGGVGSGANVLTF
NA,NA,TRBJ1-1,TRBV4-1,TGCGCCAGCAGCCAAGCGTTTCAGGGCAACTCGCCTGAAGCTTTCTTT,CASSQAFQGNSPEAFF
few,TRBD2,TRBJ2-1,TRBV2,TGTGCCACGGACCTTAGCGGGAGTAGTGGAAATGAGCAGTTCTTC,CATDLSGSSGNEQFF
many,TRBD2,TRBJ2-7,TRBV20-1,TGCAGTGCCCGACTAGCGGGAGGTTTTTTCTACGAGCAGTACTTC,CSARLAGGFFYEQYF
medium-sized,NA,TRBJ2-2,TRBV7-6,TGTGCCAGCAGCCGTCTTAGGATGGAGAACACCGGGGAGCTGTTTTTT,CASSRLRMENTGELFF
many,NA,TRBJ2-5,TRBV11-2,TGTGCCAGCAGCTCCATTCTGGTTCAAGAGACCCAGTACTTC,CASSSILVQETQYF
few,NA,TRBJ2-5,TRBV10-3,TGTGCCATCAGTGAGTCGAGAGGGGGGACCCAGTACTTC,CAISESRGGTQYF
NA,NA,TRBJ2-7,TRBV19,TGTGCCAGTAGACCAGGGTACGGCTACGAGCAGTACTTC,CASRPGYGYEQYF
NA,NA,TRBJ2-1,TRBV20-1,TGCAGTGCTATTTCACAGGCGGGTGAGCAGTTCTTC,CSAISQAGEQFF
few,NA,TRBJ2-1,TRBV29-1,TGCAGCGTTGAAGTAGGCCCAAACAATGAGCAGTTCTTC,CSVEVGPNNEQFF
NA,NA,TRBJ2-1,TRBV6-6,TGTGCCAGCAGCCACGGCGTTGTGGTCAATGAGCAGTTCTTC,CASSHGVVVNEQFF
few,TRBD2,TRBJ2-7,TRBV2,TGTGCCAGCTTAGCGGGAGGGCCGAGGGAGCAGTACTTC,CASLAGGPREQYF
NA,TRBD1,TRBJ1-5,TRBV20-1,TGCAGTGCTAGTATTCGGGCCACAGGGGGCTTAGAGCAGCCCCAGCATTTT,CSASIRATGGLEQPQHF
many,NA,TRBJ2-5,TRBV20-1,TGCAGTGCTAGGGCCGCAAGCGGAGGGATGGAGACCCAGTACTTC,CSARAASGGMETQYF
few,NA,TRBJ1-1,TRBV12-3/TRBV12-4,TGTGCCAGCAGTTTACAGGGGTTTAGAGCTGAAGCTTTCTTT,CASSLQGFRAEAFF
NA,NA,TRBJ2-1,TRBV29-1,TGCAGCGTTGAAGTTAGCTCCTACAATGAGCAGTTCTTC,CSVEVSSYNEQFF
many,NA,TRBJ2-7,TRBV27,TGTGCCAGCAGTTATCGGGCAAATTACGAGCAGTACTTC,CASSYRANYEQYF
NA,NA,TRBJ1-1,TRBV6-5,TGTGCCAGCAGCCGGGGGGTGGAGGGGGCTTTCTTT,CASSRGVEGAFF
many,NA,TRBJ2-6,TRBV6-5,TGTGCCAGCAGTAGGGTGGGGCTGAGCTCTGGGGCCAACGTCCTGACTTTC,CASSRVGLSSGANVLTF
NA,TRBD1,TRBJ1-6,TRBV28,TGTGCCAGCAGCGACAGGGAGGGTTTGGATTCACCCCTCCACTTT,CASSDREGLDSPLHF
many,TRBD1,TRBJ1-6,TRBV3-1,TGTGCCAGCCGAGGATCAGGGGGCCCTTCACCCCTCCACTTT,CASRGSGGPSPLHF
few,TRBD1,TRBJ1-6,TRBV12-3/TRBV12-4,TGTGCCAGCAGTCAACAGGGGTGGAATTCACCCCTCCACTTT,CASSQQGWNSPLHF
many,NA,TRBJ2-3,TRBV5-6,TGTGCCAGCAGCTGGACGCCGAGTACAGATACGCAGTATTTT,CASSWTPSTDTQYF
few,NA,TRBJ2-3,TRBV10-3,TGTGCCATCAGTTTCGGACATCCCCCTGGCGCAGATACGCAGTATTTT,CAISFGHPPGADTQYF
few,NA,TRBJ2-5,TRBV19,TGTGCCAGTAGTATGGAGCTAACCCTAGAGACCCAGTACTTC,CASSMELTLETQYF
many,TRBD1,TRBJ1-1,TRBV5-1,TGCGCCAGCAGCTTCACAGGGGAGACTGAAGCTTTCTTT,CASSFTGETEAFF
many,TRBD2,TRBJ2-1,TRBV9,TGTGCCAGCAGCACCCATCTAGCGGCCAATGAGCAGTTCTTC,CASSTHLAANEQFF
NA,TRBD1,TRBJ2-7,TRBV27,TGTGCCAGCAGAACAGGGGGTACCTACGAGCAGTACTTC,CASRTGGTYEQYF
NA,TRBD1,TRBJ1-1,TRBV19,TGTGCCAGTAGTGGGACAGGGGATAGTAAAGCTTTCTTT,CASSGTGDSKAFF
NA,TRBD2,TRBJ2-1,TRBV7-2,TGTGCCAGCAGCTTAGAGGGAGGGCGGTACAATGAGCAGTTCTTC,CASSLEGGRYNEQFF
many,NA,TRBJ2-7,TRBV12-3/TRBV12-4,TGTGCCAGCAATCTTGGGGGCAGTTCCTACGAGCAGTACTTC,CASNLGGSSYEQYF
few,NA,TRBJ2-4,TRBV28,TGTGCCAGCAGTTTTCGAGACATTCAGTACTTC,CASSFRDIQYF
many,TRBD2,TRBJ2-5,TRBV20-1,TGCAGTGCTAGAGAGCGGGAGACTCGGGAGACCCAGTACTTC,CSARERETRETQYF
NA,NA,TRBJ2-7,TRBV11-2,TGTGCCAGCAGCTCAACCGGGACCAATCACTACGAGCAGTACTTC,CASSSTGTNHYEQYF
many,NA,TRBJ2-2,TRBV30,TGTGCCTGGCTGGATTTTAACACCGGGGAGCTGTTTTTT,CAWLDFNTGELFF
few,TRBD1,TRBJ1-3,TRBV10-3,TGTGCCATCAGTGAGAAGGACAGGGGAGACACCATATATTTT,CAISEKDRGDTIYF
many,TRBD2,TRBJ2-1,TRBV19,TGTGCCAGTGAGGATCTAGCGGGAACCTACAATGAGCAGTTCTTC,CASEDLAGTYNEQFF
few,TRBD1,TRBJ2-2,TRBV25-1,TGTGCCAGCAGTTCCGGGACAGGGGATACCGGGGAGCTGTTTTTT,CASSSGTGDTGELFF
many,NA,TRBJ2-2,TRBV7-3,TGTGCCAGCAGCCCCGCGGGGACCGGGGAGCTGTTTTTT,CASSPAGTGELFF
many,NA,TRBJ2-1,TRBV10-3,TGTGCCATCAGTGAAGGGGGACTCAGGGGAGGTGTGGAGTTCTTC,CAISEGGLRGGVEFF
many,NA,TRBJ1-1,TRBV6-5,TGTGCCAGCAGCTATGGTCCCGGGGCTGAAGCTTTCTTT,CASSYGPGAEAFF
NA,NA,TRBJ1-2,TRBV18,TGTGCCAGCTCCCCCAATGAGGGGCCAATGGACTATGGCTACACCTTC,CASSPNEGPMDYGYTF
many,TRBD1,TRBJ1-1,TRBV28,TGTGCCAGCAGTTCCCGACGAGGGACAGGGGTCAACACTGAAGCTTTCTTT,CASSSRRGTGVNTEAFF